This T cell receptor beta chain was found in a study of blood T cell repertoires in COVID-19. Across the whole study: From the United States, Italy and Spain came samples of acute and convalescent COVID-19. Sources were T cells, B-cell-depleted T cells, or PBMCs; the material itself was cDNA or gDNA.

The germline gives CDR1 SGHRS, CDR2 YFSETQ. V trimming: 4 bases; J trimming: 1 base; junction bases outside the gene matches: 8. This CDR3 region has 15 residues. This clone was seen more than once but under ten times. The age range of participants was about 18 to 100 years, with residence in about two dozen US areas. Recovered participants had two consecutive negative NP/OP PCR tests, healthcare professional clearance, or symptom resolution. Data came from immunoSEQ multiplex PCR; TCRdb stores just in-frame clones and leaves some out. The top ten hold 2.3% of the sample, which has around 130,000 clones, about 86% seen once.

The rearrangement uses TRBV5-1 and TRBJ2-7, with 7 bases aligning to TRBD1. This TCR came from a woman aged 50 to 60 who had recovered from COVID-19. Material for sequencing was PBMCs or T cells enriched from blood (not recorded which). In DNA, the CDR3 is TGCGCCAGCAGCGTAGGACAGGACCTATCCTACGAGCAGTACTTC. Its protein product is CASSVGQDLSYEQYF.